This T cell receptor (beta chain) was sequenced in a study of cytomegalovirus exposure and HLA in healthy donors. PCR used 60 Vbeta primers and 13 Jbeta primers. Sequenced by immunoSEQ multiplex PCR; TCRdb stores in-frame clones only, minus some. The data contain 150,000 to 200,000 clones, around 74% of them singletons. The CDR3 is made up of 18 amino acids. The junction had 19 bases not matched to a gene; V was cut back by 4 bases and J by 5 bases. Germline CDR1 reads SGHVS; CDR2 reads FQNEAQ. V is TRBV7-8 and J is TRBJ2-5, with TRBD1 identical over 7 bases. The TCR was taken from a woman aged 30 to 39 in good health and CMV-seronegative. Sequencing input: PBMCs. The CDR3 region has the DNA TGTGCCAGCAGCTCCCGGGACAGACGGTATCCAACTCAGGAGACCCAGTACTTC. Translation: CASSSRDRRYPTQETQYF.